The clone carrying this T cell receptor (beta chain) has just a few counts. The protocol was immunoSEQ multiplex PCR, while the TCRdb copy is restricted to in-frame clones and leaves out a portion. In the table there are roughly 200,000 clones, 85% of which are singletons. This specimen belongs to a study of blood T cell repertoires in COVID-19. CDR3 length: 14 residues. V trimming: 1 base; J trimming: 10 bases; junction bases outside the gene matches: 7. Germline CDR1 reads LNHDA; CDR2 reads SQIVND (reference sequence). J is TRBJ2-1 and V is TRBV19; 7 positions match TRBD2. Sequencing was carried out using PBMCs or T cells enriched from blood (not recorded which). This TCR was recovered from a man in his forties who had recovered from COVID-19. The CDR3 bases are TGTGCCAGTAGTATAGGGGACTACCGGGGGGAGCAGTTCTTC. Its protein is CASSIGDYRGEQFF.